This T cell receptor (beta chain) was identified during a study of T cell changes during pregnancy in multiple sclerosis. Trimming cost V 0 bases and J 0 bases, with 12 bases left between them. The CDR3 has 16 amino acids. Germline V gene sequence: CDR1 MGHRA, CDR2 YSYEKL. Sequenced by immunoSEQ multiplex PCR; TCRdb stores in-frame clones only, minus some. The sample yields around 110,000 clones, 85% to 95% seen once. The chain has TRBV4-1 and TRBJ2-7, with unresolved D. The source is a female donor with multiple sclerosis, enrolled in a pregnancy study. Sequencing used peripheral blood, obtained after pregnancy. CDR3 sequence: CASSQDPVGNSYEQYF. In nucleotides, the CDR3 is TGCGCCAGCAGCCAAGATCCGGTCGGTAACTCCTACGAGCAGTACTTC.